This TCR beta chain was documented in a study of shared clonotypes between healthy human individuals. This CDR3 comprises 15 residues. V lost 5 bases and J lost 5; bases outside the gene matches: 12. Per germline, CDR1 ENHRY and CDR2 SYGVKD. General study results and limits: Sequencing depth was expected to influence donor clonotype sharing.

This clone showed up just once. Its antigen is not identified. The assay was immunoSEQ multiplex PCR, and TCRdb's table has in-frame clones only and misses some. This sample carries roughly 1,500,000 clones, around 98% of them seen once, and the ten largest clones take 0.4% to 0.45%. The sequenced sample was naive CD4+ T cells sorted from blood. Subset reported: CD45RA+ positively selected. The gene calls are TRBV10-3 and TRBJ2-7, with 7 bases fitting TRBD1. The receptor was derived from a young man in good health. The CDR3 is CAISSGTVKLDEQYF. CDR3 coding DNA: TGTGCCATCAGTTCCGGGACAGTGAAATTAGACGAGCAGTACTTC.